These 32 T cell receptor beta chains were sequenced from one sample in a study of T cell repertoires in cytomegalovirus infection. Via MiXCR, TCRdb re-called the reads, giving one row per CDR3 protein. Among about 770,000 distinct CDR3 sequences listed, 25% to 35% were seen once. No antigen has been assigned to these receptors. The sequencing here drew on cultured CD8+ T cells from PBMCs, taken from culture after CMV antigen stimulation. These receptors were collected from a human donor in good health (CMV status not recorded). Some clones in this sample may be carry-over from other donors' samples.

A few counts support this clonotype. The rearrangement joins TRBV20-1 to TRBJ1-1; weak D call: TRBD1 (5 bases). The ends were cut back, 0 bases at V and 4 bases at J, with 12 bases in the middle. Germline assignment: CDR1 DFQATT and CDR2 SNEGSKA (reference sequence). The CDR3 runs 14 residues. Here the CDR3 reads CSARDLRQPTEAFF. CDR3 coding DNA: TGCAGTGCTAGAGACTTAAGACAGCCCACTGAAGCTTTCTTT.

The chain is built from TRBV7-9 and TRBJ1-2, with D tentatively TRBD1 (5 bases). Looked up from germline, CDR1 is SEHNR and CDR2 is FQNEAQ (reference sequence). V was trimmed by 5 bases and J by 8 bases, leaving 18 bases between them. This CDR3 contains 14 residues. The CDR3 nucleotides read TGTGCCAGCAGCCTGACGGTAATGGGGGAAGGCTACACCTTC. This sequence encodes CASSLTVMGEGYTF. The full variable domain, with the rest looked up from reference TRBV7-9 and TRBJ1-2, is DTGVSQNPRHKITKRGQNVTFRCDPISEHNRLYWYRQTLGQGPEFLTYFQNEAQLEKSRLLSDRFSAERPKGSFSTLEIQRTEQGDSAMYLCASSLTVMGEGYTFGSGTRLTVV.

V gene TRBV19 combines with J gene TRBJ2-2, with a possible D match to TRBD1 (7 bases). The V end was cut by 4 bases, the J end by 5 bases, with 11 bases between. The germline CDR1 and CDR2 sequences are LNHDA and SQIVND (reference sequence). There are 14 residues in the CDR3. The CDR3 protein is CASSRQGGTGELFF. The DNA for the CDR3 is TGTGCCAGTAGTAGACAGGGAGGAACCGGGGAGCTGTTTTTT.

This chain connects TRBV7-6 to TRBJ1-2, with D possibly being TRBD1 (5 bases). V was cut by 1 base and J by 2 bases, with 11 bases left in between. The V gene's germline CDR1 is SGHVS and CDR2 FNYEAQ. CDR3 length: 15 amino acids. Written as DNA, the CDR3 is TGTGCCAGCAGCTTAGATAGGACACGGAACTATGGCTACACCTTC. It codes for CASSLDRTRNYGYTF.

This sequence joins TRBV9 and TRBJ2-2; 10 bases match TRBD1. The CDR3 covers 16 residues. V lost 3 bases and J lost 3; bases outside the gene matches: 5. Germline V gives CDR1 SGDLS, CDR2 YYNGEE. CDR3 amino acids: CASSAADRGYTGELFF. For the CDR3, the DNA is TGTGCCAGCAGCGCGGCGGACAGGGGGTACACCGGGGAGCTGTTTTTT.

This chain connects TRBV6-5 to TRBJ2-2; D may correspond to TRBD1 or TRBD2 (6 bases each). The ends were cut back, 0 bases at V and 0 bases at J, with 11 bases in the middle. The CDR3 consists of 17 residues. CDR1 is MNHEY, CDR2 SVGAGI, per germline. The CDR3 protein is CASSYSPGGSNTGELFF. The CDR3 region has the DNA TGTGCCAGCAGTTACTCGCCCGGGGGCTCGAACACCGGGGAGCTGTTTTTT.

This sequence joins TRBV7-2 and TRBJ2-1; possibly TRBD2 for D (6 bases). CDR1 is SGHTA, CDR2 FQGNSA, per germline. There are 15 residues in the CDR3. V was pared by 10 bases and J by 2 bases, with 18 bases between. The CDR3 protein is CAIRWRGTAYNEQFF. The CDR3 DNA reads as TGTGCCATAAGGTGGCGGGGAACGGCCTACAATGAGCAGTTCTTC.

The chain links TRBV6-5 to TRBJ2-1; D not certain. The CDR3 loop spans 14 amino acids. V was cut by 0 bases and J by 7 bases, with 10 bases left in between. Germline lookup yields CDR1 MNHEY and CDR2 SVGAGI. CDR3: CASSYSVSGNEQFF. In DNA form, the CDR3 reads TGTGCCAGCAGTTACTCGGTCTCTGGGAATGAGCAGTTCTTC.

J is TRBJ2-1 and V is TRBV4-2; perhaps TRBD1 as D (5 bases). V was shortened by 0 bases and J by 9 bases, with 15 bases between the two germline ends. This CDR3 spans 15 amino acids. CDR1 is LGHNA and CDR2 is YNFKEQ in the germline V gene. The DNA for the CDR3 is TGTGCCAGCAGCCAAGAGGTGTTGGACACGGTTGAGCAGTTCTTC. Translation gives CASSQEVLDTVEQFF.

The chain joins TRBV7-6 to TRBJ2-2; 9 bases line up with TRBD1. The germline CDR1 and CDR2 sequences are SGHVS and FNYEAQ. After removal of 6 bases from V and 2 bases from J, the junction contained 7 bases not matched to a gene. This CDR3 is built from 16 residues. CDR3 residues: CASRDRQGGNTGELFF. CDR3 in DNA: TGTGCCAGCAGGGATAGACAGGGGGGAAACACCGGGGAGCTGTTTTTT.

This clonotype has more than one count but fewer than ten. The chain uses TRBV7-2 and TRBJ2-3, with D perhaps matching TRBD2 (7 bases). The CDR3 has 18 residues. V gave up 1 base and J gave up 2 bases, with 19 bases separating them. Germline V gives CDR1 SGHTA, CDR2 FQGNSA. The CDR3 nucleotides read TGTGCCAGCAGCTTAGAGATCGGCGGGGGCACCTTCACAGATACGCAGTATTTT. Translating gives CASSLEIGGGTFTDTQYF.

This clonotype has only a few counts. The chain has TRBV4-1 and TRBJ1-1; D call uncertain. CDR3 length equals 12 residues. The germline V and J ends were trimmed by 0 bases and 5 bases, with 4 bases remaining between them. CDR1 and CDR2 (germline): MGHRA, YSYEKL. The CDR3 nucleotides read TGCGCCAGCAGCCAAGAGAGAACTGAAGCTTTCTTT. It is translated as CASSQERTEAFF.

This chain connects TRBV3-1 to TRBJ2-3; 7 bases match TRBD2. Germline CDR1 LGHDT, CDR2 YNNKEL (reference sequence). The ends lost 1 base at V and 1 base at J; junction bases unmatched: 2. The CDR3 consists of 15 residues. The CDR3: CASSQGTSGTDTQYF. CDR3 coding DNA: TGTGCCAGCAGCCAAGGAACTAGCGGCACAGATACGCAGTATTTT.

This clonotype was counted at least ten times. V is TRBV7-8 and J is TRBJ2-2; tentative D call: TRBD1 (5 bases). V lost 5 bases and J 0 bases, leaving 22 bases between the germline ends. Germline V lookup: CDR1 SGHVS, CDR2 FQNEAQ. The CDR3 covers 19 residues. DNA for the CDR3: TGTGCCAGCAGCCTGCCCCTACACGACAGAACTTCGAACACCGGGGAGCTGTTTTTT. It is translated as CASSLPLHDRTSNTGELFF.

This clonotype was seen a handful of times. The chain joins TRBV19 to TRBJ1-1; D is possibly TRBD1 (5 bases). With 4 bases removed from V and 6 bases from J, the gap between germline ends came to 27 bases. The CDR3 consists of 18 residues. From germline, CDR1 is LNHDA and CDR2 SQIVND (reference sequence). CDR3 protein: CASSTILRQGRPVAEAFF. CDR3 DNA sequence: TGTGCCAGTAGTACGATACTAAGGCAGGGACGCCCGGTTGCTGAAGCTTTCTTT.

This clonotype was detected a few times. This sequence joins TRBV2 and TRBJ2-7; TRBD1 might be the D (6 bases). Trimming took 2 bases from V and 0 from J, leaving 11 bases between them. Germline lookup yields CDR1 SNHLY and CDR2 FYNNEI. This CDR3 region has 15 residues. This CDR3 reads CASSEWTASSYEQYF. In DNA, the CDR3 is TGTGCCAGCAGTGAATGGACAGCGAGCTCCTACGAGCAGTACTTC.

The CDR3 loop is CASISLPADTQYF. In DNA form, the CDR3 reads TGTGCCAGCATTTCCCTACCCGCAGATACGCAGTATTTT. V is TRBV2 and J is TRBJ2-3; D is uncertain. Trimming removed 7 bases from V and 4 bases from J, with 12 bases in between. Germline CDR1 is SNHLY and CDR2 is FYNNEI. This CDR3 comprises 13 residues.

This clonotype was detected ten times or more. The rearrangement uses TRBV7-2 and TRBJ2-6; 9 nucleotides agree with TRBD1. The V gene end was trimmed by 5 bases and the J gene end by 1 base; junction bases not matched to a gene: 12. Germline lookup yields CDR1 SGHTA and CDR2 FQGNSA. This CDR3 region has 19 residues. CDR3 nucleotides: TGTGCCAGCAGCCGAATCAATAATGACAGGGGGTCTGGGGCCAACGTCCTGACTTTC. It is translated as CASSRINNDRGSGANVLTF. The full variable domain, its missing parts supplied by reference TRBV7-2 and TRBJ2-6, is GAGVSQSPSNKVTEKGKDVELRCDPISGHTALYWYRQSLGQGLEFLIYFQGNSAPDKSGLPSDRFSAERTGGSVSTLTIQRTQQEDSAVYLCASSRINNDRGSGANVLTFGAGSRLTVL.

This clonotype showed up many times. One end of the junction is discordant with germline, which a read error may explain. V is TRBV7-7 and J is TRBJ2-3, with 7 bases aligning to TRBD1. The length of the CDR3 is 13 residues. Germline lookup yields CDR1 SSHAT and CDR2 FNYEAQ (reference sequence). CDR3 region: CASSLTGADTQYF. CDR3 nucleotide sequence: TGTGCTAGCAGCTTAACAGGGGCAGATACGCAGTATTTT.

The rearrangement uses TRBV2 and TRBJ1-3; 11 bases match TRBD1. Per the germline V gene, CDR1 is SNHLY and CDR2 is FYNNEI. V trimming: 6 bases; J trimming: 2 bases; junction bases outside the gene matches: 6. CDR3 length equals 16 residues. The CDR3 DNA is TGTGCCAGCAGCGCCGGGACAGGGGGTACTGGAAACACCATATATTTT. Translating it yields CASSAGTGGTGNTIYF.

The CDR3 loop reads CASSLSFAAGGPPDTQYF. For the CDR3, the DNA is TGTGCCAGCAGCTTGTCTTTCGCGGCGGGGGGGCCCCCAGATACGCAGTATTTT. The rearrangement links TRBV11-3 to TRBJ2-3; 9 bases fit TRBD2. The V gene end was trimmed by 3 bases and the J gene end by 4 bases; junction bases not matched to a gene: 14. The CDR3 contains 18 residues. CDR1 is SGHNT, CDR2 YENEEA, per germline.

CDR3 sequence: CAISEQRLAGEYNEQFF. CDR3 nucleotides: TGTGCCATCAGTGAGCAAAGACTAGCGGGGGAATACAATGAGCAGTTCTTC. V usage is TRBV10-3 and J usage is TRBJ2-1; 12 bases are shared with TRBD2. Losses at the gene ends were 2 bases for V and 4 bases for J; bases not matched to a gene: 6. The germline V gene encodes CDR1 ENHRY and CDR2 SYGVKD. The CDR3 loop spans 17 amino acids.

This clonotype was detected only a few times. The CDR3 DNA follows: TGTGCCAGCAGCCAATGGGCCCAGCTAGACGTTACCGGGGAGCTGTTTTTT. This encodes CASSQWAQLDVTGELFF. This chain links TRBV14 with TRBJ2-2; no firm D call. V lost 2 bases, J lost 5 bases, and 18 bases lay in between. CDR3 length: 17 amino acids. Germline V gene data show CDR1 as SGHDN and CDR2 as FVKESK.

This clonotype was seen a handful of times. This chain connects TRBV2 to TRBJ2-2; perhaps TRBD1 as D (6 bases). The ends were cut back, 7 bases at V and 5 bases at J, with 17 bases in the middle. CDR3 length: 15 residues. CDR1 SNHLY and CDR2 FYNNEI come from the germline V gene. The DNA for the CDR3 is TGTGCCAGCATCCTCGGGGAGAGGGGGACCGGGGAGCTGTTTTTT. Residues: CASILGERGTGELFF.

In its sample, this clonotype was seen many times. The chain links TRBV7-9 to TRBJ1-2; 8 bases map to TRBD1. The germline V gene encodes CDR1 SEHNR and CDR2 FQNEAQ (reference sequence). This CDR3 comprises 16 residues. Trimming cost V 2 bases and J 4 bases; bases outside gene matches: 9. CDR3 in DNA: TGTGCCAGCAGCTTAAACCCGGGACAGGTCTCCTATGGCTACACCTTC. Translation gives CASSLNPGQVSYGYTF.

The chain is built from TRBV6-2 or TRBV6-3 and TRBJ1-1, with D possibly TRBD1 on 6 matching bases. V gave up 2 bases and J gave up 0 bases, with 16 bases separating them. Germline loops: CDR1 MNHEY, CDR2 SVGEGT. The CDR3 has 17 residues. CDR3 in DNA: TGTGCCAGCAGTTACCTCGAACTGGGGGCCCTGAACACTGAAGCTTTCTTT. Translated, it gives CASSYLELGALNTEAFF.

This clonotype showed up just once. The rearrangement links TRBV5-1 to TRBJ2-1; D is possibly TRBD1 (6 bases). Looked up from germline, CDR1 is SGHRS and CDR2 is YFSETQ. The CDR3 extends over 11 amino acids. V lost 4 bases to trimming and J lost 13 bases, with 12 bases between them. The CDR3 DNA reads as TGCGCCAGCAGCCCACACAGGGAACAGTTCTTC. Encoded protein: CASSPHREQFF.

The chain links TRBV4-1 to TRBJ2-1, with 11 positions matching TRBD2. The germline V gene has CDR1 MGHRA and CDR2 YSYEKL. After removal of 5 bases from V and 8 bases from J, the junction contained 14 bases not matched to a gene. This CDR3 spans 17 amino acids. The CDR3 DNA reads TGCGCCAGCAGCACACTAGCGGGGGTGTTGCCGAGGGATGAGCAGTTCTTC. Encoded protein: CASSTLAGVLPRDEQFF.

This clonotype has only a few counts. V gene TRBV6-1 combines with J gene TRBJ1-5, with 11 bases fitting TRBD1. V dropped 8 bases and J dropped 6; count of bases not matched to a gene: 3. There are 13 residues in the CDR3. Germline V lookup: CDR1 MNHNS, CDR2 SASEGT. As DNA, the CDR3 is TGTGCCAGCGGACAGGGGGCCGGTCAGCCCCAGCATTTT. This gives the protein CASGQGAGQPQHF.

The chain recombines TRBV7-6 with TRBJ1-1, with unresolved D. Between the trimmed V and J ends, which lost 0 bases and 1 base, there was a span of 9 bases. The CDR3 consists of 15 residues. The V gene's germline CDR1 is SGHVS and CDR2 FNYEAQ. CDR3: CASSLATAGNTEAFF. CDR3 sequence (DNA): TGTGCCAGCAGCTTAGCGACCGCCGGGAACACTGAAGCTTTCTTT.

This clonotype was recorded a few times. This sequence joins TRBV7-9 and TRBJ2-2, with D tentatively TRBD1 or TRBD2 (5 bases each). V was cut by 6 bases and J by 6 bases, with 11 bases left in between. Germline CDR1 reads SEHNR; CDR2 reads FQNEAQ (reference sequence). The CDR3 length is 13 residues. CDR3 bases: TGTGCCAGCAGTTCCGAGGGGTCCGGGGAGCTGTTTTTT. This gives the protein CASSSEGSGELFF.

This clonotype was found a few times. The chain uses TRBV13 and TRBJ2-7; 9 bases line up with TRBD1. This CDR3 contains 14 residues. The germline CDR1 and CDR2 sequences are PRHDT and FYEKMQ (reference sequence). The J segment lost 1 base and the V segment lost 8 bases, leaving 6 bases of the junction unmatched. The CDR3 coding sequence is TGTGCCAGCTCTACAGGGGGCCCATCCTACGAGCAGTACTTC. This encodes CASSTGGPSYEQYF.